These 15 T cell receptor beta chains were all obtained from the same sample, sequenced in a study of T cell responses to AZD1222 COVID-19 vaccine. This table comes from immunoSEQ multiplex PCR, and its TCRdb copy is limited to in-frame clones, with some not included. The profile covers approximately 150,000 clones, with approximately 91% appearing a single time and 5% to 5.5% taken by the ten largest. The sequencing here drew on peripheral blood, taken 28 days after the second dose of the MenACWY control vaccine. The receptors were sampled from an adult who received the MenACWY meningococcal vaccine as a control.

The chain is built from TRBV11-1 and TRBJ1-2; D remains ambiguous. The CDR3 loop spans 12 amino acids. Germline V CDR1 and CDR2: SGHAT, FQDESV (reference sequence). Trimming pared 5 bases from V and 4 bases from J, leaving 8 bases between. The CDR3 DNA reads TGTGCCAGCAGCGCCGAGGGCTATGGCTACACCTTC. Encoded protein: CASSAEGYGYTF.

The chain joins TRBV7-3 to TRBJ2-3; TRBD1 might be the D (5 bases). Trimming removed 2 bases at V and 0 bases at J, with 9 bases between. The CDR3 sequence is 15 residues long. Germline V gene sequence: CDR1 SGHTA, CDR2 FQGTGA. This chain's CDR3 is CASSLQGSSTDTQYF. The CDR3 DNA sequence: TGTGCCAGCAGCTTACAGGGATCGAGCACAGATACGCAGTATTTT.

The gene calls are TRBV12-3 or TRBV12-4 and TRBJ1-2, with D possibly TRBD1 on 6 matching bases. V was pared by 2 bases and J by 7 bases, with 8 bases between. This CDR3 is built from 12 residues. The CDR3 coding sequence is TGTGCCAGCAGTTTACGGGGGCTTGGCTACACCTTC. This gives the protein CASSLRGLGYTF.

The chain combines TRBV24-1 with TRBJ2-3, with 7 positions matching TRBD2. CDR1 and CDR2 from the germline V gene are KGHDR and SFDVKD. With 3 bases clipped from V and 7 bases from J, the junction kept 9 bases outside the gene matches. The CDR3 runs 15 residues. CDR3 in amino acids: CATSDHSGVWNTQYF. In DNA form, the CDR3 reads TGTGCCACCAGTGATCACAGCGGGGTTTGGAATACGCAGTATTTT.

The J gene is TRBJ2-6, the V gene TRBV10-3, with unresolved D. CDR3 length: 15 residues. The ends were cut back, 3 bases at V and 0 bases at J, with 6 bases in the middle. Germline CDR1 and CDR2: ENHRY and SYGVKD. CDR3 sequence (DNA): TGTGCCATCAGTGATCAGTCCTCTGGGGCCAACGTCCTGACTTTC. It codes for CAISDQSSGANVLTF.

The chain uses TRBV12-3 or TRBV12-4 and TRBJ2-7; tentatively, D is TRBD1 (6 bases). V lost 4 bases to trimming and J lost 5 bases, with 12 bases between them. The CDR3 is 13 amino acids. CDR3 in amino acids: CASSYRAGHEQYF. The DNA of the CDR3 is TGTGCCAGCAGTTACAGGGCGGGCCACGAGCAGTACTTC.

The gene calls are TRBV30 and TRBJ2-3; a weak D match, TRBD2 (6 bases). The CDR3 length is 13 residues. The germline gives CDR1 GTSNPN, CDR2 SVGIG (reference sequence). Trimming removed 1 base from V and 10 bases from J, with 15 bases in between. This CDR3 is CAWSAGPQRAQYF. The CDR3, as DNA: TGTGCCTGGAGTGCGGGACCCCAGCGGGCGCAGTATTTT.

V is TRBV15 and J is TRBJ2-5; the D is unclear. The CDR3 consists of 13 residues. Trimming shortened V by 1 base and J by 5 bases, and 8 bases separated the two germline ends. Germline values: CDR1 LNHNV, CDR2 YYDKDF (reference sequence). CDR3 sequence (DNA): TGTGCCACCAGCAGAGCCCTAGTCGAGACCCAGTACTTC. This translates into CATSRALVETQYF.

CDR3 in DNA: TGTGCCAGCAGTGAATATCGGGGCACTGAAGCTTTCTTT. This encodes CASSEYRGTEAFF. This chain uses TRBV6-1 with TRBJ1-1; unclear D gene. The germline V and J ends were trimmed by 2 bases and 4 bases, with 8 bases remaining between them. The CDR3 has 13 residues. The germline V gene has CDR1 MNHNS and CDR2 SASEGT.

The DNA for the CDR3 is TGTGCCAGCAGCTTAGGACTAGCGTCGAACGGGGAGCTGTTTTTT. It yields the protein CASSLGLASNGELFF. The chain is built from TRBV11-2 and TRBJ2-2; 8 bases align to TRBD2. This CDR3 is built from 15 residues. Losses at the gene ends were 1 base for V and 7 bases for J; bases not matched to a gene: 5. The germline V gene encodes CDR1 SGHAT and CDR2 FQNNGV.

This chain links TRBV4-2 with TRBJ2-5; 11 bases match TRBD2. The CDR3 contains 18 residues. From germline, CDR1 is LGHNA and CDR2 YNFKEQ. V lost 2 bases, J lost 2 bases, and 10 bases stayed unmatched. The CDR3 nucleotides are TGTGCCAGCAGCCAAAACCTAGCGGGGGGCGCGGTTCAAGAGACCCAGTACTTC. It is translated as CASSQNLAGGAVQETQYF.

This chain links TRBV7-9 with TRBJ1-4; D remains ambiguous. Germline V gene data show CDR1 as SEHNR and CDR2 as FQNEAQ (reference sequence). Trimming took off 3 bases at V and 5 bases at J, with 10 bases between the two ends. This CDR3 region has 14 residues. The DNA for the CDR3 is TGTGCCAGCAGCTTTCCGAACCAGAATGAAAAACTGTTTTTT. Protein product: CASSFPNQNEKLFF.

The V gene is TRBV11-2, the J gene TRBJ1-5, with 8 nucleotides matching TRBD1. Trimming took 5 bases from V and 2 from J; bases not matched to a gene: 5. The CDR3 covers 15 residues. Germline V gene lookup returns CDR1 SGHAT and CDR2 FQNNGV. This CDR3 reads CASSMGQERNQPQHF. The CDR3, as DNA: TGTGCCAGCAGCATGGGACAGGAGCGCAATCAGCCCCAGCATTTT.

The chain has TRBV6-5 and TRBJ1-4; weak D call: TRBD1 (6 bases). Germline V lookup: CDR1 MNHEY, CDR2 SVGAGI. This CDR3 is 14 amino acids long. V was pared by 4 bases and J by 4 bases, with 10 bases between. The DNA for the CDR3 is TGTGCCAGCAGTTGGACAGTAGATAATGAAAAACTGTTTTTT. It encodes CASSWTVDNEKLFF.

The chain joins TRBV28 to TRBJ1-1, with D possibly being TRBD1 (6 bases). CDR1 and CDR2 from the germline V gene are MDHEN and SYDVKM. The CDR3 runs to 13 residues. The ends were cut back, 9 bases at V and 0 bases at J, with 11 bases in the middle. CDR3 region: CASRDNLNTEAFF. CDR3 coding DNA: TGTGCCAGTCGGGACAACTTGAACACTGAAGCTTTCTTT.